The clone carrying this TCR beta chain was detected once. Seattle-derived patients entered the study during active infection and were followed longitudinally. These data belong to a study of blood T cell repertoires in COVID-19. Study at large: T cells, B-cell-depleted T cells, or PBMCs supplied cDNA or gDNA.

There are 13 residues in the CDR3. Trimming took 6 bases from V and 9 from J, leaving 15 bases between them. CDR1 is MNHNY and CDR2 is SVGAGI in the germline V gene (reference sequence). In the original analysis: How many nucleated cells were present was estimated from reference gene primer amplification. The data were produced by immunoSEQ multiplex PCR, yet TCRdb's version contains in-frame clones alone and is incomplete. The DNA gave D and trimming, while V, J and clone size come from that table. The table has tens of thousands of clones, approximately 87% seen once; the top ten hold 2.1%. Material for sequencing was peripheral blood. This sequence joins TRBV6-6 and TRBJ1-3, with D unclear. The clonotype comes from a woman of 80 years or more with COVID-19, enrolled during active disease. The chain's CDR3 is CASSPTYPSTIYF. The DNA of the CDR3 is TGTGCCAGCAGCCCCACCTACCCGAGCACCATATATTTT.